A single sample is the source of the 13 T cell receptor beta chains below, sequenced in a study of CD8+ T cells in alopecia areata. Treatment described: oral pan-JAK inhibitor, 5-10 mg twice daily. RNA extraction and reverse transcription yielded cDNA as sequencing template. Profiling relied on immunoSEQ multiplex PCR, and the TCRdb table lists in-frame clones only, not all of them. The data contain roughly 190,000 clones, 64% of them singletons. This sample comprised CD4+ T cells sorted from blood, obtained around week 49, from a patient treated with tofacitinib. The receptors come from a human donor with alopecia areata.

J is TRBJ2-5 and V is TRBV5-6, with D maybe TRBD1 (5 bases). Germline CDR1 is SGHDT and CDR2 is YYEEEE. Trimming shortened V by 7 bases and J by 3 bases, and 16 bases separated the two germline ends. This CDR3 comprises 14 residues. CDR3 sequence (DNA): TGTGCCAGCGCCTACCTAGGACAAGAAGAGACCCAGTACTTC. Residues: CASAYLGQEETQYF.

The chain has TRBV29-1 and TRBJ2-5; 9 bases are a match to TRBD1. The CDR3 covers 15 residues. V gave up 0 bases and J gave up 7 bases; unmatched junction bases: 9. In germline, CDR1 is SQVTM, CDR2 ANQGSEA. CDR3: CSVEDLGTGSGTQYF. The CDR3 DNA follows: TGCAGCGTTGAAGATCTCGGGACAGGGTCGGGGACCCAGTACTTC.

This chain connects TRBV7-2 to TRBJ1-5, with a tentative D call TRBD1 (5 bases). The CDR3 has 18 amino acids. In germline, CDR1 is SGHTA, CDR2 FQGNSA. Trimming took off 8 bases at V and 0 bases at J, with 23 bases between the two ends. Written as DNA, the CDR3 is TGTGCCAGCCGAGGAGGGGATAAAGGTCTATATAGCAATCAGCCCCAGCATTTT. This encodes CASRGGDKGLYSNQPQHF.

The chain employs TRBV5-1 and TRBJ1-2; TRBD1 aligns across 7 bases. The germline V gene has CDR1 SGHRS and CDR2 YFSETQ. V lost 4 bases to trimming and J lost 1 base; unmatched junction nucleotides: 4. This CDR3 has 14 amino acids. CDR3 region: CASSPGQVNYGYTF. CDR3 DNA sequence: TGCGCCAGCAGCCCAGGACAGGTTAACTATGGCTACACCTTC.

For the CDR3, the DNA is TGCAGCGTGGGGGAGAACTCCTATGGCTACACCTTC. Translating it yields CSVGENSYGYTF. V is TRBV29-1 and J is TRBJ1-2, with D tentatively TRBD1 (5 bases). V shed 6 bases and J shed 4 bases, with 12 bases lying between them. CDR3 size: 12 residues. Germline V lookup: CDR1 SQVTM, CDR2 ANQGSEA. The full variable domain, rest sourced from reference TRBV29-1 and TRBJ1-2, is SAVISQKPSRDICQRGTSLTIQCQVDSQVTMMFWYRQQPGQSLTLIATANQGSEATYESGFVIDKFPISRPNLTFSTLTVSNMSPEDSSIYLCSVGENSYGYTFGSGTRLTVV.

Only a few counts were recorded for this clone. V gene TRBV27 combines with J gene TRBJ2-3; no clear D gene. The CDR3 is 12 amino acids. V dropped 3 bases and J dropped 4 bases, with 5 bases sitting between them. In germline, CDR1 is MNHEY, CDR2 SMNVEV (reference sequence). The DNA for the CDR3 is TGTGCCAGCAGTTTTGGGTCAGATACGCAGTATTTT. This encodes CASSFGSDTQYF.

There are a few counts of this clone. The chain couples TRBV29-1 to TRBJ1-1; D remains ambiguous. Trimming left V 4 bases short and J 3 bases short, with 3 bases between. Germline values: CDR1 SQVTM, CDR2 ANQGSEA. The length of the CDR3 is 10 residues. CDR3 residues: CSVGDTEAFF. CDR3 coding DNA: TGCAGCGTTGGTGACACTGAAGCTTTCTTT.

The chain joins TRBV30 to TRBJ2-7; no clear D gene. The CDR3 length is 11 residues. Germline lookup yields CDR1 GTSNPN and CDR2 SVGIG (reference sequence). V was shortened by 2 bases and J by 4 bases, with 6 bases between the two germline ends. CDR3 coding DNA: TGTGCCTGGAGTACTGAGTACGAGCAGTACTTC. It specifies CAWSTEYEQYF.

V and J are TRBV2 and TRBJ2-2; D is undetermined. This CDR3 contains 12 residues. Looked up from germline, CDR1 is SNHLY and CDR2 is FYNNEI. V was pared by 6 bases and J by 2 bases, with 4 bases between. Here the CDR3 DNA reads TGTGCCAGCAGGGGTAACACCGGGGAGCTGTTTTTT. Protein: CASRGNTGELFF.

This clone was seen repeatedly, ten times or more. This sequence joins TRBV12-5 and TRBJ1-2, with a weak D call TRBD1 (5 bases). Germline loops: CDR1 LGHNT, CDR2 FRNRAP. CDR3 length equals 13 residues. Deletions cut 7 bases from V and 1 base from J, with 10 bases between. CDR3 sequence (DNA): TGTGCTAGTGCCAGGGAGAGTAACTATGGCTACACCTTC. The encoded protein is CASARESNYGYTF. Full variable domain (outside the CDR3, taken from reference TRBV12-5 and TRBJ1-2): DARVTQTPRHKVTEMGQEVTMRCQPILGHNTVFWYRQTMMQGLELLAYFRNRAPLDDSGMPKDRFSAEMPDATLATLKIQPSEPRDSAVYFCASARESNYGYTFGSGTRLTVV.

V gene TRBV27 combines with J gene TRBJ2-7; D is possibly TRBD1 (6 bases). The CDR3 totals 16 residues. Trimming left V 4 bases short and J 6 bases short, with 22 bases between. Germline V lookup: CDR1 MNHEY, CDR2 SMNVEV (reference sequence). The CDR3 loop reads CASSSSQGKMLGEQYF. The DNA of the CDR3 is TGTGCCAGCAGTTCATCCCAGGGGAAGATGCTAGGCGAGCAGTACTTC.

V usage is TRBV13 and J usage is TRBJ1-6, with a possible D match to TRBD1 (6 bases). CDR1 is PRHDT and CDR2 is FYEKMQ in the germline V gene (reference sequence). The germline V and J ends were trimmed by 7 bases and 5 bases, with 15 bases remaining between them. This CDR3 contains 15 residues. This CDR3 is CASNQGTANNSPLHF. CDR3 nucleotides: TGTGCCAGCAACCAGGGGACGGCGAATAATTCACCCCTCCACTTT.

This clone has just a few counts. CDR3 sequence: CASSLDLGSTEAFF. The CDR3, as DNA: TGTGCCAGCAGCTTAGATCTTGGGTCCACTGAAGCTTTCTTT. The V and J genes are TRBV7-6 and TRBJ1-1; D unclear. The CDR3 is 14 residues long. Trimming removed 1 base from V and 4 bases from J, with 10 bases in between. The germline V gene has CDR1 SGHVS and CDR2 FNYEAQ.